One sample yielded the 4 T cell receptor beta chains listed below, sequenced in a study of blood T cells in healthy people across ages. PCR was performed a second time for roughly 7 to 11 cycles using a sample-barcoded 5' primer and a J-beta primer mix. Each CDR3 protein gets one entry after TCRdb re-called the 5' RACE reads with MiXCR. The sample has about 1.8 million distinct CDR3 sequences, around half seen once; the top ten hold approximately 2%. Sequencing was carried out using blood. The receptors here all came from a woman in her thirties or forties in good health.

The chain couples TRBV24-1 to TRBJ2-7; 9 nucleotides line up with TRBD2. The end of the DNA aligns better with TRBJ2-5, so the J call may be wrong. CDR1 and CDR2 (germline): KGHDR, SFDVKD. This CDR3 contains 16 residues. Here the CDR3 reads CATSSRGGAPVETQYF. As DNA, the CDR3 is TGTGCCACCTCCTCCCGCGGGGGGGCCCCAGTTGAGACCCAGTACTTC.

This clonotype was detected only a few times. The chain uses TRBV5-5 and TRBJ2-7; 12 bases map to TRBD2. Germline V CDR1 and CDR2: SGHKS, YYEKEE (reference sequence). This CDR3 contains 17 residues. The V and J ends lost 0 bases and 7 bases, in that order; junction bases with no gene match: 11. The CDR3 loop reads CASSLGLAGAHLTEQYF. CDR3 DNA: TGTGCCAGCAGCTTGGGACTAGCGGGGGCCCATCTGACGGAGCAGTACTTC.

The chain is built from TRBV7-8 and TRBJ2-5; D is tentatively TRBD1 or TRBD2 (5 bases each). CDR1 is SGHVS and CDR2 is FQNEAQ in the germline V gene. V was trimmed by 8 bases and J by 5 bases, leaving 15 bases between them. The CDR3 length is 13 residues. CDR3 DNA sequence: TGTGCCAGCTTGGGGGTTTTCCGGGAGACCCAGTACTTC. Amino acid sequence: CASLGVFRETQYF.

The J gene is TRBJ2-5, the V gene TRBV7-9; D may be TRBD2 (5 bases). The J call may be wrong; the DNA end is better matched by TRBJ2-7. The CDR3 runs to 12 residues. Germline V gives CDR1 SEHNR, CDR2 FQNEAQ (reference sequence). The CDR3 bases are TGTGCCAGCAGCTTTGGCGGGCACGAGCAGTACTTC. Its translation is CASSFGGHEQYF.